The 21 T cell receptor beta chains presented below share a single source sample, sequenced in a study of blood T cell repertoires in COVID-19 (dated by TCRdb to 2020 to 2021). Libraries came from the immunoSEQ multiplex PCR assay. TCRdb provides this immuneACCESS table in a form limited to in-frame rearrangements. Some clones are lacking; in checked studies, under half of them reflect an unresolved V gene, and why the rest are absent is not known. This sample has some 350,000 clones in its table, and roughly 87% of those were observed once. The ten largest clones capture around 3% of the sample. Sequenced: PBMCs or T cells enriched from blood (not recorded which). Source of these receptors: a woman in her twenties or thirties who had recovered from COVID-19.

This clone was seen a single time. V is TRBV7-6 and J is TRBJ1-4; unclear D gene. V lost 1 base and J lost 6, with 12 bases in between. The CDR3 sequence is 15 residues long. Germline loops: CDR1 SGHVS, CDR2 FNYEAQ. The CDR3 spells CASSLESKLDEKLFF. In DNA form, the CDR3 reads TGTGCCAGCAGCTTAGAGTCCAAACTGGATGAAAAACTGTTTTTT.

The chain is built from TRBV28 and TRBJ2-7; D unclear. This CDR3 is 12 amino acids long. From germline, CDR1 is MDHEN and CDR2 SYDVKM. Trimming stripped 2 bases from V and 6 bases from J, with 8 bases between. CDR3: CASSLRPGEQYF. The CDR3 DNA is TGTGCCAGCAGTTTACGACCAGGCGAGCAGTACTTC.

The rearrangement joins TRBV5-6 to TRBJ2-5; 10 bases are a match to TRBD2. Germline lookup yields CDR1 SGHDT and CDR2 YYEEEE. V was pared by 1 base and J by 7 bases, with 4 bases of the junction left unmatched. This CDR3 is built from 14 residues. The CDR3 nucleotides read TGTGCCAGCAGCTTGACTAGCGGGGCCAGGACCCAGTACTTC. It specifies CASSLTSGARTQYF.

The chain uses TRBV19 and TRBJ1-3; D is perhaps TRBD1 (5 bases). The CDR3 covers 16 residues. V was pared by 4 bases and J by 0 bases, with 13 bases between. Germline V gene lookup returns CDR1 LNHDA and CDR2 SQIVND (reference sequence). CDR3 sequence reads: CASSTSRAFSGNTIYF. The CDR3 DNA is TGTGCCAGTAGTACAAGCAGGGCGTTCTCTGGAAACACCATATATTTT.

The CDR3 DNA is TGCGCCAGCAGCAAAGGAGGGCCTGAATCCTACGAGCAGTACTTC. Protein product: CASSKGGPESYEQYF. The genes are TRBV5-1 and TRBJ2-7, with D perhaps matching TRBD2 (6 bases). V was cut by 4 bases and J by 1 base, with 15 bases left in between. CDR3 size: 15 residues. Germline values: CDR1 SGHRS, CDR2 YFSETQ. The whole variable domain, filled in from reference TRBV5-1 and TRBJ2-7, reads KAGVTQTPRYLIKTRGQQVTLSCSPISGHRSVSWYQQTPGQGLQFLFEYFSETQRNKGNFPGRFSGRQFSNSRSEMNVSTLELGDSALYLCASSKGGPESYEQYFGPGTRLTVT.

The V gene is TRBV19, the J gene TRBJ1-1, with D perhaps matching TRBD1 (5 bases). CDR1 and CDR2 (germline): LNHDA, SQIVND (reference sequence). The CDR3 has 17 amino acids. Trimming took 3 bases from V and 5 from J, leaving 22 bases between them. For the CDR3, the DNA is TGTGCCAGTAGTATGAGTTTTGGGGACTTGCCTAATACTGAAGCTTTCTTT. Translation: CASSMSFGDLPNTEAFF.

The chain links TRBV6-5 to TRBJ2-5; TRBD2 aligns across 10 bases. V was clipped by 4 bases and J by 2 bases; unmatched bases: 4. The CDR3 extends over 15 amino acids. Germline V gene data show CDR1 as MNHEY and CDR2 as SVGAGI. The CDR3 here is CASSFSGGPQETQYF. In DNA form, the CDR3 reads TGTGCCAGCAGTTTTAGCGGGGGGCCACAAGAGACCCAGTACTTC.

The chain joins TRBV7-2 to TRBJ1-2; TRBD1 aligns across 11 bases. CDR1 SGHTA and CDR2 FQGNSA come from the germline V gene. V was pared by 0 bases and J by 0 bases, with 9 bases of the junction left unmatched. This CDR3 comprises 19 residues. DNA of the CDR3: TGTGCCAGCAGCTTAGCTGGGTGGGACAGGGGGACTTCTAACTATGGCTACACCTTC. This sequence encodes CASSLAGWDRGTSNYGYTF.

Comments on this clone: This could be a read error, since a much larger clone is one nucleotide away. Other DNA sequences in the sample encode the same CDR3. This chain connects TRBV12-3 or TRBV12-4 to TRBJ1-1; D might be TRBD1 (6 bases). This CDR3 has 13 residues. With 4 bases removed from V and 1 base from J, the gap between germline ends came to 7 bases. CDR3 in amino acids: CASSSGQNTEAFF. Here the CDR3 DNA reads TGTGCCAGCAGTTCGGGACAGAACACTGAAGCTTTCTTT.

V is TRBV28 and J is TRBJ1-1, with D hard to call. V gave up 4 bases and J gave up 5 bases, with 8 bases separating them. CDR1 and CDR2 (germline): MDHEN, SYDVKM. CDR3 size: 12 residues. CDR3: CASSSPETEAFF. The CDR3 nucleotides read TGTGCCAGCAGTTCCCCAGAAACTGAAGCTTTCTTT.

The genes are TRBV5-1 and TRBJ2-3; 7 nucleotides line up with TRBD2. This CDR3 has 15 amino acids. The trim removed 2 bases at V and 2 bases at J, leaving 5 bases unmatched. The germline V gene encodes CDR1 SGHRS and CDR2 YFSETQ. CDR3 sequence: CASSFGGTITDTQYF. The CDR3 nucleotides read TGCGCCAGCAGCTTCGGGGGGACTATCACAGATACGCAGTATTTT.

The chain employs TRBV6-5 and TRBJ1-5; TRBD1 matches 9 bases. Trimming at V came to 5 bases and at J to 5 bases, leaving 1 base not matched to a gene. This CDR3 comprises 13 residues. CDR1 is MNHEY, CDR2 SVGAGI, per germline. The CDR3 reads CASSRQGDQPQHF. The CDR3 nucleotides read TGTGCCAGCAGTCGACAGGGGGATCAGCCCCAGCATTTT.

This clone appeared a single time. The chain recombines TRBV18 with TRBJ1-1, with 8 bases identical to TRBD1. After removal of 4 bases from V and 5 bases from J, the junction contained 9 bases not matched to a gene. The CDR3 has 15 amino acids. Germline CDR1 reads KGHSH; CDR2 reads LQKENI. The DNA for the CDR3 is TGTGCCAGCTCACTTTTTCAGGGGGCAGGGACTGAAGCTTTCTTT. Its translation: CASSLFQGAGTEAFF.

V gene TRBV27 combines with J gene TRBJ1-1; D call uncertain. The germline gives CDR1 MNHEY, CDR2 SMNVEV (reference sequence). This CDR3 has 14 residues. V lost 5 bases, J lost 0 bases, and 10 bases lay in between. The CDR3 DNA follows: TGTGCCAGCAGTGCTCGACGGGTGAACACTGAAGCTTTCTTT. Protein sequence: CASSARRVNTEAFF.

The chain recombines TRBV27 with TRBJ1-6; D gene unclear. The V end lost 0 bases, the J end lost 0 bases, and 6 bases lay between the germline ends. CDR3 size: 16 residues. Germline-derived CDR1 and CDR2 are MNHEY and SMNVEV (reference sequence). CDR3 nucleotides: TGTGCCAGCAGTTTATCGTATAGCTCCTATAATTCACCCCTCCACTTT. It yields the protein CASSLSYSSYNSPLHF.

The chain links TRBV19 to TRBJ1-1; the match to TRBD1 covers 7 bases. J gave up 1 base and V 6 bases, and 14 bases lay outside the gene matches. The CDR3 totals 17 residues. Looked up from germline, CDR1 is LNHDA and CDR2 is SQIVND (reference sequence). The CDR3 coding sequence is TGTGCCAGTAGCAACCCGAGGGGGCGGCAGCCGAACACTGAAGCTTTCTTT. Translated, it gives CASSNPRGRQPNTEAFF.

CDR3 coding DNA: TGTGCCAGCAGCCAAGCGGGAGGGGTGGGCACCGGGGAGCTGTTTTTT. Residues: CASSQAGGVGTGELFF. The chain couples TRBV4-2 to TRBJ2-2, with 8 bases fitting TRBD2. This CDR3 has 16 amino acids. CDR1 LGHNA and CDR2 YNFKEQ come from the germline V gene. The ends lost 1 base at V and 4 bases at J; junction bases unmatched: 5.

The rearrangement joins TRBV7-8 to TRBJ2-7; 7 nucleotides line up with TRBD2. Looked up from germline, CDR1 is SGHVS and CDR2 is FQNEAQ. V lost 1 base and J lost 0; bases outside the gene matches: 3. The CDR3 is 15 amino acids. CDR3 sequence (DNA): TGTGCCAGCAGCTTAGATGGCGGGAGCTCCTACGAGCAGTACTTC. Protein sequence: CASSLDGGSSYEQYF.

The rearrangement joins TRBV5-6 to TRBJ2-7; D is possibly TRBD1 (7 bases). From germline, CDR1 is SGHDT and CDR2 YYEEEE. With 1 base removed from V and 11 bases from J, the gap between germline ends came to 16 bases. This CDR3 region has 13 residues. CDR3 protein: CASSLFQGGREYF. The CDR3 DNA reads TGTGCCAGCAGCTTGTTCCAGGGGGGTAGAGAGTACTTC.

In its sample, this clone was seen once. The chain recombines TRBV19 with TRBJ1-2; D not certain. This CDR3 is 14 amino acids long. Deletions cut 5 bases from V and 6 bases from J, with 16 bases between. The germline V gene encodes CDR1 LNHDA and CDR2 SQIVND (reference sequence). For the CDR3, the DNA is TGTGCCAGTAGTGGTCGGCACGGAGTCGATGGCTACACCTTC. Residues: CASSGRHGVDGYTF.

V gene TRBV2 combines with J gene TRBJ2-4; D is possibly TRBD1 (6 bases). This CDR3 region has 17 residues. V was cut by 4 bases and J by 0 bases, with 16 bases left in between. CDR1 SNHLY and CDR2 FYNNEI come from the germline V gene. CDR3 sequence (DNA): TGTGCCAGCAGTGGGGGACACTCCAACCTAGCCAAAAACATTCAGTACTTC. It codes for CASSGGHSNLAKNIQYF.